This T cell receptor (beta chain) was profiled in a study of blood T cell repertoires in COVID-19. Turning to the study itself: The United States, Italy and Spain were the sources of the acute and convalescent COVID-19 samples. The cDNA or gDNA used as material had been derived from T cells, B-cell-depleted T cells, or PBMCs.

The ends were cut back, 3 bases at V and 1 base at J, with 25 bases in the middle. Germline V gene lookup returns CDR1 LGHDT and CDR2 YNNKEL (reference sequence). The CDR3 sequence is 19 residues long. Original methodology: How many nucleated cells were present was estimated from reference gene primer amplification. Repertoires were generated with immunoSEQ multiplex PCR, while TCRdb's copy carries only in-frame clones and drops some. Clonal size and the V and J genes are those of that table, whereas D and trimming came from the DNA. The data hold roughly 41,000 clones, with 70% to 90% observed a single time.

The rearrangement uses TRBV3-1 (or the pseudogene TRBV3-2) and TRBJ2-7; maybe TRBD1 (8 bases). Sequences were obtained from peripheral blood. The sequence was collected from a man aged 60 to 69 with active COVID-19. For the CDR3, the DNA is TGTGCCAGCAGCCACCGGGGGACAGGTAGCGCTAGCGGTTCCTACGAGCAGTACTTC. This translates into CASSHRGTGSASGSYEQYF.